These 32 T cell receptor beta chains were all obtained from the same sample, sequenced in a study of OX40 agonist ivuxolimab in advanced cancers. Profiling relied on immunoSEQ multiplex PCR, and the TCRdb table lists in-frame clones only, not all of them. Of 65,000 to 95,000 clones in the sample, around nine tenths were seen once. The specimen was CD4+ or CD8+ T cells sorted from blood, collected in a trial of the OX40 agonist ivuxolimab. All receptors come from an adult with an advanced solid tumor such as melanoma, head and neck, liver or kidney cancer.

The rearrangement joins TRBV11-2 to TRBJ2-5, with D hard to call. V lost 5 bases, J lost 7 bases, and 14 bases lay in between. The CDR3 spans 13 residues. The germline V gene encodes CDR1 SGHAT and CDR2 FQNNGV. The CDR3 nucleotides are TGTGCCAGCAGCCAAGGACGGCCTGTGACCCAGTACTTC. Translation: CASSQGRPVTQYF.

The chain links TRBV18 to TRBJ1-4, with D possibly matching TRBD1 (5 bases). Deletions cut 4 bases from V and 0 bases from J, with 12 bases between. CDR1 is KGHSH, CDR2 LQKENI, per germline. The CDR3 is 16 residues long. DNA of the CDR3: TGTGCCAGCTCACTCCGTGGGACGCCAACTAATGAAAAACTGTTTTTT. As protein: CASSLRGTPTNEKLFF.

This rearrangement joins TRBV29-1 to TRBJ2-2, with D possibly TRBD1 on 5 matching bases. CDR1 is SQVTM and CDR2 is ANQGSEA in the germline V gene. CDR3 size: 13 residues. V lost 6 bases and J lost 5, with 13 bases in between. For the CDR3, the DNA is TGCAGCGTCCTAGGGGCGCGGACCGGGGAGCTGTTTTTT. It encodes CSVLGARTGELFF.

The genes are TRBV27 and TRBJ1-2, with D perhaps matching TRBD1 (6 bases). This CDR3 spans 15 amino acids. Per germline, CDR1 MNHEY and CDR2 SMNVEV (reference sequence). Trimming pared 4 bases from V and 8 bases from J, leaving 20 bases between. The CDR3 DNA reads TGTGCCAGCAGTTGGGGGCCCTTGGGCTCAGGGGGCTACACCTTC. The encoded protein is CASSWGPLGSGGYTF.

This sequence joins TRBV6-5 and TRBJ1-3, with a tentative D call TRBD1 (5 bases). The CDR3 length is 14 residues. Germline loops: CDR1 MNHEY, CDR2 SVGAGI. V lost 0 bases, J lost 16 bases, and 19 bases lay in between. The CDR3 sequence: CASSYSTTGTTVYF. For the CDR3, the DNA is TGTGCCAGCAGTTACTCGACTACCGGGACGACTGTCTATTTT.

The chain uses TRBV19 and TRBJ1-1, with D unresolved. V shed 1 base and J shed 1 base, with 7 bases lying between them. The CDR3 has 14 amino acids. Per the germline V gene, CDR1 is LNHDA and CDR2 is SQIVND (reference sequence). For the CDR3, the DNA is TGTGCCAGTAGTATAGGGCCAGCGAACACTGAAGCTTTCTTT. Protein sequence: CASSIGPANTEAFF.

The chain combines TRBV15 with TRBJ2-7, with no clear D. This CDR3 spans 14 amino acids. Germline V gene data show CDR1 as LNHNV and CDR2 as YYDKDF (reference sequence). Trimming stripped 6 bases from V and 6 bases from J, with 18 bases between. In DNA form, the CDR3 reads TGTGCCACCAGAGATGGAAGGGTTCGTCGCGAGCAGTACTTC. This codes for CATRDGRVRREQYF.

To note about this clone: The junction shows a germline mismatch at one end, possibly a read error. The CDR3 protein is CASRWGAQETQHF. The CDR3 DNA follows: TGTGCCAGCCGGTGGGGGGCCCAAGAGACCCAGCACTTC. V is TRBV10-3 and J is TRBJ2-5; TRBD1 or TRBD2 may be the D gene (6 bases each). Germline V gene lookup returns CDR1 ENHRY and CDR2 SYGVKD. The CDR3 has 13 residues.

The V call is TRBV27, the J call TRBJ2-1, with TRBD2 matching 7 bases. The J segment lost 10 bases and the V segment lost 5 bases, leaving 20 bases of the junction unmatched. Germline V gene data show CDR1 as MNHEY and CDR2 as SMNVEV (reference sequence). The CDR3 runs 17 residues. The CDR3 region has the DNA TGTGCCAGCAGTAAACAGACGGGACTCCCGAATAGCGGGGAGCAGTTCTTC. Translated: CASSKQTGLPNSGEQFF.

The chain combines TRBV15 with TRBJ1-2; no clear D. This CDR3 contains 12 residues. V lost 3 bases, J lost 7 bases, and 9 bases lay in between. Germline loops: CDR1 LNHNV, CDR2 YYDKDF (reference sequence). In DNA form, the CDR3 reads TGTGCCACCAGCAGCGCGGGCCGTGGCTACACCTTC. It translates to CATSSAGRGYTF.

The chain links TRBV11-2 to TRBJ2-7; TRBD1 matches at 10 bases. Per germline, CDR1 SGHAT and CDR2 FQNNGV. The CDR3 has 14 amino acids. V was clipped by 3 bases and J by 4 bases; unmatched bases: 3. The CDR3: CASSFGTGVYEQYF. The CDR3 DNA is TGTGCCAGCAGCTTCGGGACAGGGGTGTACGAGCAGTACTTC.

The chain employs TRBV25-1 and TRBJ1-5; D is unresolved. CDR3 length: 14 residues. Trimming shortened V by 6 bases and J by 4 bases, and 13 bases separated the two germline ends. In germline, CDR1 is MGHDK, CDR2 SYGVNS. DNA of the CDR3: TGTGCCAGCAGCGCTTTTGGACCTAATCAGCCCCAGCATTTT. This translates into CASSAFGPNQPQHF.

The table lists this clone with a count of one. The chain employs TRBV5-1 and TRBJ1-2, with D uncertain. The CDR3 runs to 14 residues. Germline loops: CDR1 SGHRS, CDR2 YFSETQ. Trimming cost V 0 bases and J 2 bases, with 8 bases left between them. The CDR3 DNA is TGCGCCAGCAGCTTGGCGACACGAAACTATGGCTACACCTTC. This codes for CASSLATRNYGYTF. The entire variable domain, with the rest obtained from reference TRBV5-1 and TRBJ1-2, is as follows: KAGVTQTPRYLIKTRGQQVTLSCSPISGHRSVSWYQQTPGQGLQFLFEYFSETQRNKGNFPGRFSGRQFSNSRSEMNVSTLELGDSALYLCASSLATRNYGYTFGSGTRLTVV.

This rearrangement joins TRBV28 to TRBJ2-1; 10 bases align to TRBD1. V shed 1 base, J shed 6 bases, and the junction held 18 bases outside the gene matches. The CDR3 spans 20 residues. Germline values: CDR1 MDHEN, CDR2 SYDVKM. The CDR3 region is CASSLLGYLQKGQGFNEQFF. CDR3 coding DNA: TGTGCCAGCAGTTTATTAGGCTACCTCCAGAAGGGACAGGGGTTCAATGAGCAGTTCTTC.

V gene TRBV5-1 combines with J gene TRBJ1-2, with D unclear. V lost 5 bases to trimming and J lost 6 bases, with 8 bases between them. The germline V gene encodes CDR1 SGHRS and CDR2 YFSETQ. The CDR3 is made up of 11 amino acids. The CDR3 bases are TGCGCCAGCAGATCGTCGAATGGCTACACCTTC. This sequence encodes CASRSSNGYTF.

The rearrangement links TRBV7-2 to TRBJ2-2; 10 nucleotides agree with TRBD2. Germline V gene data show CDR1 as SGHTA and CDR2 as FQGNSA. The CDR3 extends over 17 amino acids. The V gene end was trimmed by 5 bases and the J gene end by 6 bases; junction bases not matched to a gene: 12. The CDR3, as DNA: TGTGCCAGCAGCCCAGTACGAGCGGGAGGGCGTCCCGGGGAGCTGTTTTTT. Residues: CASSPVRAGGRPGELFF.

The V and J genes are TRBV6-1 and TRBJ2-7, with 13 bases identical to TRBD2. This CDR3 has 19 residues. Germline CDR1 MNHNS, CDR2 SASEGT. The junction had 12 bases not matched to a gene; V was cut back by 1 base and J by 3 bases. The CDR3 sequence is CASSEDPPLGLAGVYEQYF. In DNA, the CDR3 is TGTGCCAGCAGTGAAGATCCCCCTCTCGGACTAGCGGGAGTCTACGAGCAGTACTTC.

This sequence joins TRBV19 and TRBJ1-5; D is possibly TRBD1 (5 bases). Per the germline V gene, CDR1 is LNHDA and CDR2 is SQIVND (reference sequence). The CDR3 is 15 residues long. V lost 4 bases, J lost 6 bases, and 16 bases lay in between. The CDR3 region has the DNA TGTGCCAGTAGTACGGCCCAGACAGTGGTTCAGCCCCAGCATTTT. This sequence encodes CASSTAQTVVQPQHF.

The chain joins TRBV7-6 to TRBJ2-3; 7 bases line up with TRBD1. The CDR3 spans 16 residues. CDR1 and CDR2 from the germline V gene are SGHVS and FNYEAQ. V was pared by 4 bases and J by 5 bases, with 12 bases of the junction left unmatched. CDR3 residues: CASSYSARGREDTQYF. The CDR3, as DNA: TGTGCCAGCAGCTATTCTGCGAGGGGGCGAGAAGATACGCAGTATTTT.

The chain links TRBV11-2 to TRBJ2-7; D is ambiguous. Trimming cost V 1 base and J 3 bases, with 10 bases left between them. The CDR3 consists of 14 residues. The germline V gene has CDR1 SGHAT and CDR2 FQNNGV. The CDR3 sequence is CASSLGPRNYEQYF. CDR3 DNA sequence: TGTGCCAGCAGCTTAGGCCCTAGGAACTACGAGCAGTACTTC. The full variable domain, completed using reference TRBV11-2 and TRBJ2-7, is EAGVAQSPRYKIIEKRQSVAFWCNPISGHATLYWYQQILGQGPKLLIQFQNNGVVDDSQLPKDRFSAERLKGVDSTLKIQPAKLEDSAVYLCASSLGPRNYEQYFGPGTRLTVT.

In this sample, this clone turned up a few times. The CDR3 coding sequence is TGTGCCAGCAGCATACAGGGTCCCAATGCCGGGGAGCTGTTTTTT. This sequence encodes CASSIQGPNAGELFF. This chain joins TRBV7-9 and TRBJ2-2; D perhaps matches TRBD1 (6 bases). The CDR3 spans 15 residues. Germline loops: CDR1 SEHNR, CDR2 FQNEAQ (reference sequence). The V and J ends lost 5 bases and 6 bases respectively, with 16 bases between them.

V and J are TRBV30 and TRBJ2-7, with D possibly matching TRBD2 (5 bases). V shed 8 bases and J shed 2 bases, with 28 bases lying between them. Germline V gene data show CDR1 as GTSNPN and CDR2 as SVGIG (reference sequence). The CDR3 runs to 17 residues. The CDR3 here is CAIKNPPSSYGAYEQYF. In DNA form, the CDR3 reads TGTGCCATAAAAAATCCCCCTAGCTCTTACGGCGCCTACGAGCAGTACTTC.

The chain carries TRBV10-3 and TRBJ2-7; a possible D gene is TRBD2 (6 bases). Trimming stripped 6 bases from V and 2 bases from J, with 17 bases between. From germline, CDR1 is ENHRY and CDR2 SYGVKD. CDR3 length equals 15 residues. CDR3 DNA: TGTGCCATCAGGGACCCCGGGACTGCAACCTACGAGCAGTACTTC. It translates to CAIRDPGTATYEQYF.

The chain joins TRBV29-1 to TRBJ2-5; no firm D call. CDR3 size: 10 residues. Germline lookup yields CDR1 SQVTM and CDR2 ANQGSEA. Trimming cost V 3 bases and J 5 bases, with 4 bases left between them. CDR3 in DNA: TGCAGCGTTGAGTCGGAGACCCAGTACTTC. This sequence encodes CSVESETQYF.

The V call is TRBV11-1, the J call TRBJ2-7; D tentatively reads TRBD1 or TRBD2 (6 bases each). The CDR3 is 12 residues long. Trimming shortened V by 6 bases and J by 3 bases, and 9 bases separated the two germline ends. Germline V gives CDR1 SGHAT, CDR2 FQDESV (reference sequence). The CDR3 spells CASREGVYEQYF. The CDR3 DNA follows: TGTGCCAGCAGGGAGGGGGTCTACGAGCAGTACTTC. Complete variable domain (other parts from reference TRBV11-1 and TRBJ2-7): EAEVAQSPRYKITEKSQAVAFWCDPISGHATLYWYRQILGQGPELLVQFQDESVVDDSQLPKDRFSAERLKGVDSTLKIQPAELGDSAMYLCASREGVYEQYFGPGTRLTVT.

J is TRBJ2-5 and V is TRBV6-5; D might be TRBD1 (5 bases). Trimming removed 2 bases at V and 13 bases at J, with 11 bases between. The germline V gene encodes CDR1 MNHEY and CDR2 SVGAGI. The CDR3 is 11 amino acids. The CDR3 protein is CASSYNRIMYF. CDR3 DNA sequence: TGTGCCAGCAGTTACAACAGGATCATGTACTTC.

The count of this clone is one. The rearrangement joins TRBV21-1 to TRBJ2-7; the DNA was not compared with TRBD1, the D call given in the table. TRBV21-1 is a pseudogene. This CDR3 comprises 16 residues. CDR3 protein: CASSTNTTGSSYEQYF. CDR3 nucleotide sequence: TGTGCCAGCAGCACAAACACTACAGGGTCCTCCTACGAGCAGTACTTC.

This clone was seen more than once but under ten times. This chain joins TRBV11-2 and TRBJ1-2; D possibly corresponds to TRBD1 (5 bases). The V and J ends lost 3 bases and 7 bases respectively, with 12 bases between them. CDR1 and CDR2 from the germline V gene are SGHAT and FQNNGV. This CDR3 comprises 13 residues. DNA of the CDR3: TGTGCCAGCAGCTTCACGGGGGACGGTGGCTACACCTTC. It yields the protein CASSFTGDGGYTF.

The rearrangement joins TRBV11-3 to TRBJ2-7; TRBD1 matches at 9 bases. Trimming cost V 5 bases and J 1 base; bases outside gene matches: 6. Germline CDR1 SGHNT, CDR2 YENEEA. This CDR3 contains 15 residues. The CDR3 bases are TGTGCCAGCAGCCTGGGGGGACAGGGATCCTACGAGCAGTACTTC. Protein sequence: CASSLGGQGSYEQYF.

The V gene is TRBV16, the J gene TRBJ2-7, with 9 bases aligning to TRBD2. Germline trimming cut 4 bases from V and 0 bases from J; bases unmatched to any gene: 13. Germline V gene data show CDR1 as KGHSY and CDR2 as FQNENV. CDR3 length equals 18 residues. CDR3 region: CASSRYLGSSGSSYEQYF. CDR3 bases: TGTGCCAGCAGCCGATATCTTGGAAGTAGCGGGAGCTCCTACGAGCAGTACTTC.

The chain uses TRBV29-1 and TRBJ2-3; 8 bases fit TRBD2. CDR1 is SQVTM and CDR2 is ANQGSEA in the germline V gene. The CDR3 length is 15 residues. V gave up 5 bases and J gave up 6 bases; unmatched junction bases: 13. CDR3 bases: TGCAGCGTTCAGCAGGGCGGGAGGCCCGGGGATACGCAGTATTTT. It translates to CSVQQGGRPGDTQYF.

The V and J genes are TRBV14 and TRBJ2-1; 8 bases are a match to TRBD2. V shed 5 bases and J 7 bases; nucleotides not matched to a gene: 16. CDR1 and CDR2 from the germline V gene are SGHDN and FVKESK. The CDR3 consists of 17 residues. In nucleotides, the CDR3 is TGTGCCAGCAGCGATCGGACTAGCTTTAGAAATAGGAATGAGCAGTTCTTC. This gives the protein CASSDRTSFRNRNEQFF.